This paragraph covers one T cell receptor beta chain sequence. Its antigen is unidentified. Some clones are missing from TCRdb's copy, which holds only in-frame ones; the method was immunoSEQ multiplex PCR. Of approximately 73,000 clones in the sample, about nine tenths were seen once. Germline V gene data show CDR1 as WNHNN and CDR2 as SYGVQD (reference sequence). The V and J ends lost 0 bases and 5 bases, in that order; junction bases with no gene match: 8. This CDR3 spans 16 amino acids. These data come from a study of radiotherapy plus CTLA-4 blockade in lung cancer. Study context: Across the patients, objective responses occurred in about 19%, and disease control in around 31%. The study's findings and limits: How blood T cell clones changed early, along with interferon-beta, reportedly forecast response best. After radiotherapy and ipilimumab, tumor-derived clones expanded in peripheral blood.

The chain recombines TRBV10-1 with TRBJ2-3, with TRBD2 matching over 7 bases. The sequencing here drew on peripheral blood, taken from a patient treated with radiotherapy plus ipilimumab. This sequence was found in a human donor with non-small cell lung cancer that progressed on radiotherapy plus ipilimumab. The CDR3, as DNA: TGCGCCAGCAGTGAGTCCCCAGCGGGAATGATAGATACGCAGTATTTT. Amino acid sequence: CASSESPAGMIDTQYF.